This T cell receptor beta chain appears in the sequencing data of a study of memory CD4+ T cells and cytomegalovirus serostatus. Study details: Donors were healthy Belgian adults, some 10 CMV seropositive and approximately 25 seronegative.

As handled by the study authors: After removing out-of-frame reads, 2 million to 2.5 million distinct TCRbeta sequences remained. TCRdb's copy holds only in-frame clones and misses some; the assay was immunoSEQ multiplex PCR. V, J and clone size are those of that table, while D and trimming were read from the DNA. The sample lists more than 45,000 clones, 82% seen once, with less than 0.6% in the top ten. Single viable CD3+CD4+CD8-CD45RO+ cells were sorted as the memory CD4+ T cells. The TCR was taken from an adult in good health and CMV-seronegative. The material sequenced was memory CD4+ T cells from blood.

CDR3 in DNA: TGTGCCAGTAGTACAACAGGGGGCGAGGGGGAGCTGTTTTTT. Translated, it gives CASSTTGGEGELFF. The rearrangement links TRBV19 to TRBJ2-2; 9 nucleotides agree with TRBD1. V was clipped by 4 bases and J by 8 bases; unmatched bases: 5. In germline, CDR1 is LNHDA, CDR2 SQIVND (reference sequence). This CDR3 is 14 amino acids long.